This entry describes one T cell receptor (beta chain). Treatment reported: oral pan-JAK inhibitor, 5-10 mg twice daily. The CDR3 runs to 13 residues. Deletions cut 3 bases from V and 4 bases from J, with 8 bases between. Germline assignment: CDR1 SGHRS and CDR2 YFSETQ. Extracted RNA was reverse transcribed, and the resulting cDNA served as sequencing template. Sequencing used immunoSEQ multiplex PCR; TCRdb keeps in-frame clones, though not all of them. The sample includes around 270,000 clones, about 62% of them seen just once. These data belong to a study of CD8+ T cells in alopecia areata. The sample here was CD4+ T cells sorted from blood, taken at week 24, from a patient treated with tofacitinib. The sequence came from a human donor with alopecia areata. The chain has TRBV5-1 and TRBJ2-1; no reliable D call. CDR3 in amino acids: CASSYDKYNEQFF. In nucleotides, the CDR3 is TGCGCCAGCAGCTATGACAAGTACAATGAGCAGTTCTTC.